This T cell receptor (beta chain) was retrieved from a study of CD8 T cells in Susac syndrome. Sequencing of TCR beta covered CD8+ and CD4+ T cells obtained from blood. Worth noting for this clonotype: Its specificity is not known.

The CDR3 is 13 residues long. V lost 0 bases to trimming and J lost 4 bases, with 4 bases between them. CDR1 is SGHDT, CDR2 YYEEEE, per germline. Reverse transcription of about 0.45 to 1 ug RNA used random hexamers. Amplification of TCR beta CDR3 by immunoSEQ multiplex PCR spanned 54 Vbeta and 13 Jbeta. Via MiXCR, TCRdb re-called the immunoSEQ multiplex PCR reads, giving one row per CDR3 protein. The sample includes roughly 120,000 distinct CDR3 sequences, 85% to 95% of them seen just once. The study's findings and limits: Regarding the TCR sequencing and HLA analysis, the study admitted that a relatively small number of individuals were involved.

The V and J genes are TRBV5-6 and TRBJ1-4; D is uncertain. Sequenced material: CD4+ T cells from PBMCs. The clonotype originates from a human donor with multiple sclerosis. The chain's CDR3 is CASSLEVNEKLFF. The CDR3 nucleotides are TGTGCCAGCAGCTTGGAGGTTAATGAAAAACTGTTTTTT.